This TCR beta chain was documented in a study of T cells in Graves' hyperthyroidism and ophthalmopathy. Overall study: Peripheral blood was taken when the disease was first diagnosed, before any treatment began.

TCR beta CDR3 regions were amplified from RNA. TCR CDR3 underwent first-round RT-PCR with the HTBI primer set. Each CDR3 protein is one row after TCRdb ran MiXCR on the multiplex PCR reads. The sample comprises 250,000 to 350,000 distinct CDR3 sequences, approximately 15% of which are singletons, and approximately 35% rests with the top ten. Trimming removed 6 bases at V and 4 bases at J, with 13 bases between. The germline gives CDR1 MGHDK, CDR2 SYGVNS. The CDR3 runs to 14 residues. Study-level points and caveats: Most thyroid clonotypes that were expanded above 0.001 also turned up in blood.

With respect to this clonotype: Its antigen remains unknown.

The clonotype originates from a man younger than 40 with Graves' hyperthyroidism. This chain uses TRBV25-1 with TRBJ1-5; no definite D call. Input material: blood. The chain's CDR3 is CASSSTVGNQPQHF. The CDR3 DNA reads as TGTGCCAGCAGCTCAACTGTAGGGAATCAGCCCCAGCATTTT.